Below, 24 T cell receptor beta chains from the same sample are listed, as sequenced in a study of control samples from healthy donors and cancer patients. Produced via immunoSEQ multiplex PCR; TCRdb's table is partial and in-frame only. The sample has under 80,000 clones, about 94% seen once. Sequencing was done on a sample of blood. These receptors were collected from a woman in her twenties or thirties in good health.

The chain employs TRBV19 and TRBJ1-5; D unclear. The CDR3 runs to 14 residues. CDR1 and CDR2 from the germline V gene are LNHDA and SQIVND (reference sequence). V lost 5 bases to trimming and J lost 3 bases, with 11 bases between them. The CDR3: CASSLQGNNQPQHF. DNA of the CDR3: TGTGCCAGTAGTCTACAAGGTAACAATCAGCCCCAGCATTTT.

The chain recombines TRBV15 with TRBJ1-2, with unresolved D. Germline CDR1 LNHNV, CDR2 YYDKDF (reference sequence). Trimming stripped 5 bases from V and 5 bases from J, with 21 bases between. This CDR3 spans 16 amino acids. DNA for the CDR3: TGTGCCACCAGCCGATCGGAGCGATTGGGATTTTATGGCTACACCTTC. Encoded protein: CATSRSERLGFYGYTF.

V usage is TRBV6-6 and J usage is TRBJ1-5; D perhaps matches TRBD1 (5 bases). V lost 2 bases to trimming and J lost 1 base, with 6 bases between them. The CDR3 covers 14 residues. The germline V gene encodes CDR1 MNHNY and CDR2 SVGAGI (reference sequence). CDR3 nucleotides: TGTGCCAGCAGTTACCAGGGAAGCAATCAGCCCCAGCATTTT. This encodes CASSYQGSNQPQHF.

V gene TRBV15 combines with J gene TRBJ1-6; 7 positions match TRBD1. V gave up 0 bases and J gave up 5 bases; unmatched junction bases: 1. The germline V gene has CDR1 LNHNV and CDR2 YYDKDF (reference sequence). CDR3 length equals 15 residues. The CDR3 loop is CATSRDGTDNSPLHF. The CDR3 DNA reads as TGTGCCACCAGCAGAGACGGGACAGATAATTCACCCCTCCACTTT.

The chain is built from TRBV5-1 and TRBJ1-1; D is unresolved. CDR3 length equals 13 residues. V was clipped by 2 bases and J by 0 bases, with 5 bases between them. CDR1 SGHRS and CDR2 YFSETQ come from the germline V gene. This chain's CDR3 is CASSLRVNTEAFF. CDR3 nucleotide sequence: TGCGCCAGCAGCTTACGGGTGAACACTGAAGCTTTCTTT.

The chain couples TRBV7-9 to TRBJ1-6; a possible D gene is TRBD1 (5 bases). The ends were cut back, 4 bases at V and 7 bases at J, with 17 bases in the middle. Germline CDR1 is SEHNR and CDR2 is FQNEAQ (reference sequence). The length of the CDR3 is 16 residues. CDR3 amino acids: CASSSGLSQWNSPLHF. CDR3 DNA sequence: TGTGCCAGCAGCTCAGGGCTCAGTCAGTGGAATTCACCCCTCCACTTT. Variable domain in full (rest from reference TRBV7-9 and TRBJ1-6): DTGVSQNPRHKITKRGQNVTFRCDPISEHNRLYWYRQTLGQGPEFLTYFQNEAQLEKSRLLSDRFSAERPKGSFSTLEIQRTEQGDSAMYLCASSSGLSQWNSPLHFGNGTRLTVT.

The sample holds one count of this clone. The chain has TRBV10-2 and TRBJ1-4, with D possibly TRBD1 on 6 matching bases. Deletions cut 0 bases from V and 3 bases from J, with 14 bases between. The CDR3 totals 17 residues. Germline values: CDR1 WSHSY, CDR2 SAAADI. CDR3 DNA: TGCGCCAGCAGTGAGTCGATTTTTCGGACAGCTAATGAAAAACTGTTTTTT. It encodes CASSESIFRTANEKLFF.

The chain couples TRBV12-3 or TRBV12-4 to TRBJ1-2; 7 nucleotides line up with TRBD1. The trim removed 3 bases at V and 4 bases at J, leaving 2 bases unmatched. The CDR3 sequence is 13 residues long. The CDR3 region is CASSLTGTYGYTF. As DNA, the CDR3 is TGTGCCAGCAGTTTGACAGGGACCTATGGCTACACCTTC.

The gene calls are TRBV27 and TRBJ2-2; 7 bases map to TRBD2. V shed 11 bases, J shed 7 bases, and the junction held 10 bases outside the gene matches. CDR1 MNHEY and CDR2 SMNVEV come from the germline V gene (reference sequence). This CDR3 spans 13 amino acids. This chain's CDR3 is CAVREGLIGELFF. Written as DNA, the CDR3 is TGTGCCGTCAGGGAGGGACTCATCGGGGAGCTGTTTTTT.

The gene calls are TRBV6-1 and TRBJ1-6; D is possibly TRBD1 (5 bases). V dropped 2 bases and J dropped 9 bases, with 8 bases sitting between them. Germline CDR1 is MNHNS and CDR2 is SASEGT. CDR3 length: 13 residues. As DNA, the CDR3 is TGTGCCAGCAGTGAAACGGGGGTTTCACCCCTCCACTTT. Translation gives CASSETGVSPLHF.

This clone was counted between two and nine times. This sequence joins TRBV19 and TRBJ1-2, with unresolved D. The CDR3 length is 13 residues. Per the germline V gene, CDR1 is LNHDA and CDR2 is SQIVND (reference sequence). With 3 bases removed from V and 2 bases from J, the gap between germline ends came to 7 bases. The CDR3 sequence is CASSMVPNYGYTF. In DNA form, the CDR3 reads TGTGCCAGTAGTATGGTTCCGAACTATGGCTACACCTTC. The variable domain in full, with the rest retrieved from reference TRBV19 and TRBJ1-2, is DGGITQSPKYLFRKEGQNVTLSCEQNLNHDAMYWYRQDPGQGLRLIYYSQIVNDFQKGDIAEGYSVSREKKESFPLTVTSAQKNPTAFYLCASSMVPNYGYTFGSGTRLTVV.

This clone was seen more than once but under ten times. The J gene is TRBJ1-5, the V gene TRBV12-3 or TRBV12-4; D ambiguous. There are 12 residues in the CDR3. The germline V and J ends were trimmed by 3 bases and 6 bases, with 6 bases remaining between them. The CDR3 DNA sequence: TGTGCCAGCAGTTTTGGCGCTCAGCCCCAGCATTTT. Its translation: CASSFGAQPQHF.

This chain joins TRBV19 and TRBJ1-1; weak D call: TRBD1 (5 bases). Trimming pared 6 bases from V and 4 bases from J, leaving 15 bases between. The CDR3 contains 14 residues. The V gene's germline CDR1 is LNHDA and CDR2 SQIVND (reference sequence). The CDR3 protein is CASRLGRGGTEAFF. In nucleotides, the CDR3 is TGTGCCAGTAGGTTGGGTAGGGGCGGCACTGAAGCTTTCTTT.

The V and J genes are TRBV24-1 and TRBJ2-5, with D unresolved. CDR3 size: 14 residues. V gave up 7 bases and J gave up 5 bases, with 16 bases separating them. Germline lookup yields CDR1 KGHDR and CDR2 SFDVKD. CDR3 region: CATSRSSGGETQYF. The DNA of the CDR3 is TGTGCCACCAGCCGTTCATCGGGCGGCGAGACCCAGTACTTC.

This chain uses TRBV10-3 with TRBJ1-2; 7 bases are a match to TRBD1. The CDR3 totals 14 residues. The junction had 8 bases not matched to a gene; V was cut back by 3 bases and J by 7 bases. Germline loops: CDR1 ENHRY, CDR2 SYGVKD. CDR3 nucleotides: TGTGCCATCAGTGACCCCGCAGGGGGTTCTGGCTACACCTTC. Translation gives CAISDPAGGSGYTF.

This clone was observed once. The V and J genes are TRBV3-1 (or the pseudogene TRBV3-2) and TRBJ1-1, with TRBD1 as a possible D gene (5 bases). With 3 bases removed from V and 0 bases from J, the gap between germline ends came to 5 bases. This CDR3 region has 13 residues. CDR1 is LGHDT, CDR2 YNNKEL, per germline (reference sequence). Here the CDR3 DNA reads TGTGCCAGCAGCCAGGACATGAACACTGAAGCTTTCTTT. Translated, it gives CASSQDMNTEAFF.

This chain's CDR3 is CASSERRAGANVLTF. CDR3 nucleotides: TGCGCCAGCAGTGAGAGGCGGGCTGGGGCCAACGTCCTGACTTTC. The rearrangement uses TRBV10-2 and TRBJ2-6, with D tentatively TRBD2 (5 bases). Trimming removed 2 bases from V and 2 bases from J, with 7 bases in between. Germline CDR1 reads WSHSY; CDR2 reads SAAADI. The CDR3 spans 15 residues.

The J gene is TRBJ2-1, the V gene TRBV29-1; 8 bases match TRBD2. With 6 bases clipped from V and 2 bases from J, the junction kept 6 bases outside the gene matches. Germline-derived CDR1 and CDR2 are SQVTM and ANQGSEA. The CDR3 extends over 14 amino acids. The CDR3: CSVHRGGTYNEQFF. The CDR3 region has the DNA TGCAGCGTCCACCGGGGGGGCACCTACAATGAGCAGTTCTTC.

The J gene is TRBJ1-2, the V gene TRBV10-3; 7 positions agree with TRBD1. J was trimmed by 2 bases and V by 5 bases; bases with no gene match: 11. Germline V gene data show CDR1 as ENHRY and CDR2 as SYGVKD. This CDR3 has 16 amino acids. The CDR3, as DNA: TGTGCCATCAGTTCGACAGGGAATTTTCTAAACTATGGCTACACCTTC. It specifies CAISSTGNFLNYGYTF.

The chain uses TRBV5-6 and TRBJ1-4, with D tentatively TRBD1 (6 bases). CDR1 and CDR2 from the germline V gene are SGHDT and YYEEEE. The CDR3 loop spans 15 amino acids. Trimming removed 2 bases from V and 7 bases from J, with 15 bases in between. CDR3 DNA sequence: TGTGCCAGCAGCTTACGGGGGGCGCGGGGTGAAAAACTGTTTTTT. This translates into CASSLRGARGEKLFF.

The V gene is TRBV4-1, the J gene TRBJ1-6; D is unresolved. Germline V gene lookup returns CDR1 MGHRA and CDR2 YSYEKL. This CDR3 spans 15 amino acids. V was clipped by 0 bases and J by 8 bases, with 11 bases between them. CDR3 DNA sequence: TGCGCCAGCAGCCAAGAAGGTGGTAGGGATTCACCCCTCCACTTT. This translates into CASSQEGGRDSPLHF.

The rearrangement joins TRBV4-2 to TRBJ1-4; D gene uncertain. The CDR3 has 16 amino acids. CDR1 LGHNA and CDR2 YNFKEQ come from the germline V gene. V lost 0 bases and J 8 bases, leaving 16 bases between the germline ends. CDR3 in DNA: TGTGCCAGCAGCCAAGATATTGTACGTGGAGAAGAAAAACTGTTTTTT. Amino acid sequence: CASSQDIVRGEEKLFF.

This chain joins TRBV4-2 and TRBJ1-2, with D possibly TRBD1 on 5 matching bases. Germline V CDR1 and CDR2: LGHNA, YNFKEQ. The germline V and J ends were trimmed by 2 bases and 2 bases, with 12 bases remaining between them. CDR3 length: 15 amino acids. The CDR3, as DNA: TGTGCCAGCAGCCAAAGGGGAGCCTCAAACTATGGCTACACCTTC. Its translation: CASSQRGASNYGYTF.

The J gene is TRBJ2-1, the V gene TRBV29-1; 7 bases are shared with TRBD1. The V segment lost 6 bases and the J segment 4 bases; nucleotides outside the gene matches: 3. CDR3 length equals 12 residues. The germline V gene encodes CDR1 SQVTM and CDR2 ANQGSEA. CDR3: CSVEGAYNEQFF. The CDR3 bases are TGCAGCGTCGAGGGGGCATACAATGAGCAGTTCTTC.